The clone carrying this T cell receptor beta chain was recorded only once. Antigen specificity is unknown. The PCR was carried out with 60 Vbeta primers and 13 Jbeta primers. The protocol was immunoSEQ multiplex PCR, while the TCRdb copy is restricted to in-frame clones and leaves out a portion. The table has roughly 120,000 clones, approximately 74% seen once. This record belongs to a study of cytomegalovirus exposure and HLA in healthy donors. Study results and caveats: Later on, an analysis tied 15,000 to 20,000 TCR beta sequences to HLA alleles at 0.05 false discovery rate. Some V segments, TRBV6-2 and TRBV6-3 among them, were indistinguishable and were therefore excluded.

The CDR3 is 15 amino acids. Trimming removed 2 bases from V and 3 bases from J, with 13 bases in between. Per the germline V gene, CDR1 is MNHEY and CDR2 is SVGAGI. Source material: PBMCs. This TCR derives from a woman aged 35 to 49 in good health and CMV-seropositive. The chain joins TRBV6-5 to TRBJ1-2; tentatively, D is TRBD1 (6 bases). CDR3 bases: TGTGCCAGCAGTTACGATGCAGGGGCTTACTATGGCTACACCTTC. Protein product: CASSYDAGAYYGYTF.